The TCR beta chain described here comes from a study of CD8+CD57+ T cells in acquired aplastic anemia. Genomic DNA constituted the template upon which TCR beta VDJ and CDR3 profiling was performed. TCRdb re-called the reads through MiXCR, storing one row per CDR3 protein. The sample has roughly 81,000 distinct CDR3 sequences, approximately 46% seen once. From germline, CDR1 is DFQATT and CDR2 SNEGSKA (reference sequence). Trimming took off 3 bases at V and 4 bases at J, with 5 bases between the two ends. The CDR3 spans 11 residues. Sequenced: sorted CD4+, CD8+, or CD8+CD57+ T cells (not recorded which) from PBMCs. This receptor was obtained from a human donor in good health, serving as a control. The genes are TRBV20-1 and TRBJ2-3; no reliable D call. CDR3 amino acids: CSARVADTQYF. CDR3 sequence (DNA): TGCAGTGCTAGGGTAGCAGATACGCAGTATTTT.